The clone carrying this T cell receptor (beta chain) was observed a handful of times. The antigen remains unidentified. Individually, cDNA molecules had unique molecular identifiers attached to them. TCRdb recomputed calls from the 5' RACE reads with MiXCR, one row per CDR3 protein. The sample carries tens of thousands of distinct CDR3 sequences, around 8.4% recorded once. The entry originates in a study of early T cells in non-severe SARS-CoV-2 infection. About the research overall: Whole-blood bulk RNA, unsorted, was sequenced, and chains were unpaired. Study results and limitations: Matching with VDJdb favored anti-spike CD8 responses (missing private and CD4 specificities).

V lost 0 bases, J lost 5 bases, and 18 bases lay in between. The germline gives CDR1 DFQATT, CDR2 SNEGSKA (reference sequence). The CDR3 runs 16 residues. The chain has TRBV20-1 and TRBJ2-3; possibly TRBD1 or TRBD2 for D (6 bases each). The receptor was derived from an adult who was a healthcare worker with PCR-confirmed SARS-CoV-2 infection or an uninfected control (not recorded which). Input material: whole blood. The CDR3 here is CSARDFGGAIVDTQYF. The CDR3 DNA follows: TGCAGTGCTAGAGATTTCGGGGGCGCAATCGTAGATACGCAGTATTTT.